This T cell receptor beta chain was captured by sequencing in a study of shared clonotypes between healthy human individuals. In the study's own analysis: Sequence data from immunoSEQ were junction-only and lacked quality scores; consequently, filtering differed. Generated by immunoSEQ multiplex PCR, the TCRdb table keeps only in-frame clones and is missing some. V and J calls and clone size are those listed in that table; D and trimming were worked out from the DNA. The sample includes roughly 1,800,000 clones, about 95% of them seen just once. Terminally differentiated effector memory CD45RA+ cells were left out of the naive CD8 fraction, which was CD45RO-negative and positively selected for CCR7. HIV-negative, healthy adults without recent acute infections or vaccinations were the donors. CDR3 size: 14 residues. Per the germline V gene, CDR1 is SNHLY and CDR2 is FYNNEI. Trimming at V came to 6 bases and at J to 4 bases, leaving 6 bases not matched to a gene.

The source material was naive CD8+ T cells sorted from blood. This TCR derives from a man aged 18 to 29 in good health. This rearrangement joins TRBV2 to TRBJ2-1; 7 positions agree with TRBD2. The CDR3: CASSGGMTYNEQFF. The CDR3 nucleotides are TGTGCCAGCAGCGGGGGGATGACGTACAATGAGCAGTTCTTC.